Listed here is a single T cell receptor (beta chain). This specimen comes from a study of control samples from healthy donors and cancer patients. Libraries were prepared by immunoSEQ multiplex PCR; TCRdb keeps only in-frame clonotypes and omits some of them. This table holds tens of thousands of clones, around 93% found once. This CDR3 contains 14 residues. Germline V gene lookup returns CDR1 MNHEY and CDR2 SMNVEV (reference sequence). V lost 3 bases and J lost 6, with 15 bases in between. Source material: PBMCs. This chain links TRBV27 with TRBJ2-7; D is unclear. This receptor was obtained from a woman aged 35 to 49 with head and neck cancer. Here the CDR3 reads CASSLGPKRGEQYF. The CDR3 DNA follows: TGTGCCAGCAGTTTGGGCCCTAAGCGCGGCGAGCAGTACTTC.